The 17 T cell receptor beta chains below all came from one sample that was sequenced in a study of multiple sclerosis patients with progressive multifocal leukoencephalopathy. Measured with immunoSEQ multiplex PCR; TCRdb has only the in-frame clones, and not every one. This sample has fewer than 35,000 clones; around 91% occur once, and the top ten carry over 1.3%. Time point defined: before natalizumab initiation. The material sequenced was PBMCs. Receptor source: a human donor with multiple sclerosis.

This clone has just a few counts. The V and J genes are TRBV29-1 and TRBJ2-7, with unresolved D. Deletions cut 4 bases from V and 0 bases from J, with 13 bases between. CDR3 length: 14 amino acids. CDR1 and CDR2 (germline): SQVTM, ANQGSEA. CDR3 coding DNA: TGCAGCGTTGCCCCCCGGGTAAGCTCCTACGAGCAGTACTTC. This gives the protein CSVAPRVSSYEQYF.

The V call is TRBV7-8, the J call TRBJ1-5; tentatively, D is TRBD1 (5 bases). The CDR3 has 16 amino acids. V lost 0 bases, J lost 5 bases, and 14 bases lay in between. Germline lookup yields CDR1 SGHVS and CDR2 FQNEAQ. CDR3 sequence reads: CASSLAPVGGDQPQHF. The CDR3 DNA follows: TGTGCCAGCAGCTTAGCCCCGGTGGGGGGAGATCAGCCCCAGCATTTT.

CDR3 DNA sequence: TGTGCCAGCAGGGGGGACAGCCAGACCTACGAGCAGTACTTC. It is translated as CASRGDSQTYEQYF. The chain recombines TRBV2 with TRBJ2-5; 7 bases fit TRBD1. The better agreement between TRBJ2-7 and the DNA end casts doubt on the J call. Germline V gene data show CDR1 as SNHLY and CDR2 as FYNNEI. The CDR3 runs to 14 residues.

This chain links TRBV4-3 with TRBJ2-2, with D hard to call. Germline V gene sequence: CDR1 LGHNA, CDR2 YSLEER. V lost 0 bases and J lost 4, with 9 bases in between. This CDR3 has 15 residues. In DNA, the CDR3 is TGCGCCAGCAGCCAAGATAGGGCTACCACCGGGGAGCTGTTTTTT. It encodes CASSQDRATTGELFF.

Comments on this clone: Compared with germline, one end of the junction differs, possibly owing to a read error. Other DNA sequences of this sample code for an identical CDR3. The chain uses TRBV28 and TRBJ2-5; D is undetermined. The CDR3 length is 12 residues. Germline V CDR1 and CDR2: MDHEN, SYDVKM. CDR3 DNA sequence: TGCGCCAGCAGTCTCACCCGGGAGACCCAGTACTTC. Its translation is CASSLTRETQYF.

The gene calls are TRBV19 and TRBJ2-1, with TRBD2 matching 10 bases. The CDR3 runs to 15 residues. From germline, CDR1 is LNHDA and CDR2 SQIVND (reference sequence). Germline trimming cut 3 bases from V and 8 bases from J; bases unmatched to any gene: 7. DNA of the CDR3: TGTGCCAGTAGTATCAGTCTAGCGGGAGTCTATGAGCAGTTCTTC. Protein: CASSISLAGVYEQFF. Full variable domain (remainder filled in from reference TRBV19 and TRBJ2-1): DGGITQSPKYLFRKEGQNVTLSCEQNLNHDAMYWYRQDPGQGLRLIYYSQIVNDFQKGDIAEGYSVSREKKESFPLTVTSAQKNPTAFYLCASSISLAGVYEQFFGPGTRLTVL.

This clone was detected once. V is TRBV6-6 and J is TRBJ2-1; 12 positions match TRBD2. The CDR3 is 16 amino acids. Losses at the gene ends were 4 bases for V and 0 bases for J; bases not matched to a gene: 1. Germline assignment: CDR1 MNHNY and CDR2 SVGAGI (reference sequence). The CDR3 DNA sequence: TGTGCCAGCAGTTTACTAGCGGGAGGCTCCTACAATGAGCAGTTCTTC. Protein: CASSLLAGGSYNEQFF.

The chain carries TRBV19 and TRBJ1-1; D uncertain. Germline CDR1 LNHDA, CDR2 SQIVND (reference sequence). The CDR3 loop spans 14 amino acids. Trimming pared 4 bases from V and 1 base from J, leaving 10 bases between. CDR3 residues: CASSTISGNTEAFF. CDR3 coding DNA: TGTGCCAGTAGTACTATATCAGGGAACACTGAAGCTTTCTTT.

As DNA, the CDR3 is TGTGCCAGCAGCTTAGGTAGACTAGCGGGCTCCTACAATGAGCAGTTCTTC. Protein sequence: CASSLGRLAGSYNEQFF. This chain links TRBV7-8 with TRBJ2-1, with TRBD2 identical over 10 bases. Germline values: CDR1 SGHVS, CDR2 FQNEAQ. The CDR3 is 17 amino acids. Trimming removed 1 base from V and 0 bases from J; junction bases left unmatched: 3.

The CDR3: CSVGGGSGNTQYF. The CDR3, as DNA: TGCAGCGTTGGCGGGGGTAGCGGAAATACGCAGTATTTT. The chain employs TRBV29-1 and TRBJ2-3; TRBD2 aligns across 7 bases. The junction had 8 bases not matched to a gene; V was cut back by 4 bases and J by 7 bases. The germline V gene has CDR1 SQVTM and CDR2 ANQGSEA. CDR3 size: 13 residues.

The chain uses TRBV14 and TRBJ2-7, with D possibly being TRBD2 (6 bases). Germline V lookup: CDR1 SGHDN, CDR2 FVKESK. This CDR3 region has 15 residues. Trimming shortened V by 1 base and J by 7 bases, and 17 bases separated the two germline ends. The CDR3 sequence: CASSQVRGKVREQYF. In DNA, the CDR3 is TGTGCCAGCAGCCAAGTGCGCGGGAAAGTCAGGGAGCAGTACTTC.

The chain couples TRBV10-3 to TRBJ1-1; perhaps TRBD1 as D (5 bases). The germline gives CDR1 ENHRY, CDR2 SYGVKD. The CDR3 has 13 residues. Deletions cut 3 bases from V and 1 base from J, with 6 bases between. CDR3 coding DNA: TGTGCCATCAGTGACAGGGAGAACACTGAAGCTTTCTTT. It specifies CAISDRENTEAFF.

V is TRBV11-2 and J is TRBJ2-1, with D perhaps matching TRBD1 (5 bases). The CDR3 contains 13 residues. Germline V gives CDR1 SGHAT, CDR2 FQNNGV. The V gene lost 2 bases and the J gene lost 8 bases, with 10 bases spanning the gap. CDR3 in amino acids: CASSLLQDHEQFF. In DNA, the CDR3 is TGTGCCAGCAGCTTACTACAGGATCATGAGCAGTTCTTC.

This sequence joins TRBV4-2 and TRBJ2-3; 8 bases align to TRBD2. The V gene end was trimmed by 2 bases and the J gene end by 4 bases; junction bases not matched to a gene: 5. Germline loops: CDR1 LGHNA, CDR2 YNFKEQ. This CDR3 contains 15 residues. CDR3 region: CASSQSGRESDTQYF. As DNA, the CDR3 is TGTGCCAGCAGCCAAAGCGGGAGAGAGTCAGATACGCAGTATTTT.

This chain joins TRBV30 and TRBJ2-7, with 13 bases aligning to TRBD2. Germline trimming cut 1 base from V and 0 bases from J; bases unmatched to any gene: 12. Germline CDR1 and CDR2: GTSNPN and SVGIG (reference sequence). The CDR3 runs to 19 residues. CDR3 region: CAWSAPPGLAGRSSYEQYF. CDR3 nucleotide sequence: TGTGCCTGGAGTGCTCCCCCGGGACTAGCGGGACGGAGCTCCTACGAGCAGTACTTC.

A remark on this clone: Other DNA sequences in this sample translate to the same CDR3. The CDR3 region is CASSELGRGQPQHF. CDR3 coding DNA: TGTGCCAGCAGTGAATTGGGGCGGGGTCAGCCCCAGCATTTT. The V gene is TRBV6-1, the J gene TRBJ1-5, with D tentatively TRBD1 (5 bases). The V end lost 2 bases, the J end lost 6 bases, and 11 bases lay between the germline ends. There are 14 residues in the CDR3. Germline V gene data show CDR1 as MNHNS and CDR2 as SASEGT.

The V and J genes are TRBV7-3 and TRBJ1-6, with D uncertain. Trimming took off 2 bases at V and 6 bases at J, with 11 bases between the two ends. The CDR3 has 15 residues. Germline lookup yields CDR1 SGHTA and CDR2 FQGTGA. CDR3 bases: TGTGCCAGCAGCTTAGGGCGCCGCCTTAATTCACCCCTCCACTTT. Amino acid sequence: CASSLGRRLNSPLHF.